The rows below give T cell receptor beta chains drawn from one sample of a study of OX40 agonist ivuxolimab in advanced cancers. Assay used: immunoSEQ multiplex PCR; TCRdb lists only in-frame clones, some missing. The top ten hold approximately 1.3% of the sample, which has approximately 73,000 clones, roughly 87% seen once. Material: CD4+ or CD8+ T cells sorted from blood, obtained in a trial of the OX40 agonist ivuxolimab. The receptors derive from an adult with an advanced solid tumor such as melanoma, head and neck, liver or kidney cancer. CDR3s include the opening cysteine and the closing phenylalanine or tryptophan. D genes are given only for firm matches. Clone sizes are given selectively: once, few, many, or a class where the clone is expanded.

NA,TRBV6-5,15,TRBJ2-5,TRBD2,TGTGCCAGCAGTTGGAACCTAGCGGGCCAAGAGACCCAGTACTTC,CASSWNLAGQETQYF
NA,TRBV2,12,TRBJ2-4,NA,TGTGCCAGCATTGGGGACCGAAACATTCAGTACTTC,CASIGDRNIQYF
NA,TRBV9,13,TRBJ2-1,NA,TGTGCCAGCAGCGTAGAATGGGGGTCTGAGCAGTTCTTC,CASSVEWGSEQFF
NA,TRBV11-2,15,TRBJ2-5,NA,TGTGCCAGCAGCCAAACTCCAGGATGGGACGAGACCCAGTACTTC,CASSQTPGWDETQYF
few,TRBV30,16,TRBJ1-3,NA,TGTGCCTGGAGCCTATTCGGGTCGGGAGAAGGAAACACCATATATTTT,CAWSLFGSGEGNTIYF
NA,TRBV28,14,TRBJ1-5,NA,TGTGCCAGCAGACCCGGGAGTCCGCGCGGGCCCCAGCATTTT,CASRPGSPRGPQHF
NA,TRBV19,15,TRBJ1-4,NA,TGTGCCAGTAGTAGCCAGGGGCGGAGGCGAGAAAAACTGTTTTTT,CASSSQGRRREKLFF
NA,TRBV27,16,TRBJ1-1,NA,TGTGCCAGCAGTACACTCCGGACAGTCGCTAACACTGAAGCTTTCTTT,CASSTLRTVANTEAFF
NA,TRBV18,15,TRBJ1-4,TRBD1,TGTGCCAGCTCACCTGCGGGACAGACTAATGAAAAACTGTTTTTT,CASSPAGQTNEKLFF
NA,TRBV5-1,16,TRBJ2-1,TRBD2,TGCGCCAGCAGCATGATAGCGGGGGGCAGCTACAATGAGCAGTTCTTC,CASSMIAGGSYNEQFF
NA,TRBV19,14,TRBJ2-3,TRBD1,TGTGCCAGTAGTAACGGACAGGGGGCAGATACGCAGTATTTT,CASSNGQGADTQYF
NA,TRBV6-1,14,TRBJ1-4,NA,TGTGCCAGCACCAAGACAGCTCATAATGAAAAACTGTTTTTT,CASTKTAHNEKLFF
NA,TRBV10-3,14,TRBJ2-2,TRBD1,TGTGCCATCAGTCCGGGACAGCTAGCCGGGGAGCTGTTTTTT,CAISPGQLAGELFF
NA,TRBV5-4,14,TRBJ1-2,NA,TGTGCCAGCAGTTCCCGGGCGGACAACTATGGCTACACCTTC,CASSSRADNYGYTF
few,TRBV29-1,13,TRBJ2-5,TRBD2,TGCAGCGTCTTAGCGGGAGCGGGGGAGACCCAGTACTTC,CSVLAGAGETQYF
once,TRBV5-1,14,TRBJ1-6,NA,TGCGCCAGCAGCTTGCAGGACAGCAATTCACCCCTCCACTTT,CASSLQDSNSPLHF
NA,TRBV7-8,16,TRBJ1-1,NA,TGTGCCAGCAGCCTCATCGGACCAGGGACGAACACTGAAGCTTTCTTT,CASSLIGPGTNTEAFF
NA,TRBV28,12,TRBJ2-7,TRBD1,TGTGCCAGCACCACAGGGGGCCGGGAGCAGTACTTC,CASTTGGREQYF
NA,TRBV7-3,13,TRBJ2-2,NA,TGTGCCAGCAGCTTATTCTCCACCGGGGAGCTGTTTTTT,CASSLFSTGELFF
NA,TRBV6-1,14,TRBJ2-3,NA,TGTGCCAGCAGGGCCCCCCAAAGCACAGATACGCAGTATTTT,CASRAPQSTDTQYF
few,TRBV29-1,13,TRBJ1-1,TRBD1,TGCAGCGCCCGGACAGGGCCGTACACTGAAGCTTTCTTT,CSARTGPYTEAFF
NA,TRBV4-2,17,TRBJ2-7,TRBD1,TGTGCCAGCAGCCAGCAGCAGACGAGACAGGGACCCTACGAGCAGTACTTC,CASSQQQTRQGPYEQYF
NA,TRBV5-6,14,TRBJ2-1,NA,TGTGCCAGCAGCTTGGGGGTTGGGCGGGACGCGCAGTTCTTC,CASSLGVGRDAQFF
NA,TRBV18,15,TRBJ2-7,NA,TGTGCCAGCTCACCAGGATCCGGGAGCTCCTACGAGCAGTACTTC,CASSPGSGSSYEQYF
NA,TRBV7-9,15,TRBJ2-1,TRBD2,TGTGCCAGCAGCCAGCTGACTAGCCTCTACAATGAGCAGTTCTTC,CASSQLTSLYNEQFF
NA,TRBV5-6,17,TRBJ2-5,TRBD2,TGTGCCAGCAGCGACGGGACTAGCGGGAGGTTAAGGGAGACCCAGTACTTC,CASSDGTSGRLRETQYF
NA,TRBV19,12,TRBJ1-1,NA,TGTGCCAGTAGAATTCAGGACACTGAAGCTTTCTTT,CASRIQDTEAFF
NA,TRBV6-1,13,TRBJ1-3,NA,TGTGCCAGCAGAGGGGGGCTTAGAAACACCATATATTTT,CASRGGLRNTIYF
NA,TRBV13,15,TRBJ1-4,NA,TGTGCCAGCAGGGGAATCAGGGAAGGAGATGAAAAACTGTTTTTT,CASRGIREGDEKLFF
NA,TRBV6-6,14,TRBJ1-4,NA,TGTGCCAGCACCTACGGAAACCTTAATGAAAAACTGTTTTTT,CASTYGNLNEKLFF
once,TRBV5-8,13,TRBJ2-7,NA,TGTGCCAGCAGCCTCACTAGCCTAGGCGAGCAGTACTTC,CASSLTSLGEQYF
once,TRBV10-3,16,TRBJ2-2,TRBD2,TGTGCCATCAGGGCCGACGGGGGGGCCTTAACCGGGGAGCTGTTTTTT,CAIRADGGALTGELFF
NA,TRBV18,15,TRBJ2-7,NA,TGTGCCAGCTCACTCACGACGACAGCAACCTACGAGCAGTACTTC,CASSLTTTATYEQYF
few,TRBV27,14,TRBJ1-4,TRBD1,TGTGCCAGCAGGCAGACAGGGTTTAATGAAAAACTGTTTTTT,CASRQTGFNEKLFF
NA,TRBV18,13,TRBJ2-1,NA,TGTGCCAGCTCACTTACCAACAACAATGAGCAGTTCTTC,CASSLTNNNEQFF
NA,TRBV19,15,TRBJ2-1,NA,TGTGCCAGTAGTAGGGGGGGAGGGGGTTTCCCCGAGCAGTTCTTC,CASSRGGGGFPEQFF
NA,TRBV28,18,TRBJ1-3,TRBD1,TGTGCCAGCAGTCCTCCCCCGGGACAGTCCTTCTCTGGAAACACCATATATTTT,CASSPPPGQSFSGNTIYF
NA,TRBV6-1,14,TRBJ2-7,NA,TGTGCCAGCAGTACAAGGACTATGACCTACGAGCAGTACTTC,CASSTRTMTYEQYF
NA,TRBV28,13,TRBJ2-3,NA,TGTGCCAGCAGCCCTCAATCACACCGGGCGCAGTATTTT,CASSPQSHRAQYF
NA,TRBV21-1,17,TRBJ2-1,NA,TGTGCCAGCAGCAAAGGCCTCAGCCGGGGCTCCTACAATGAGCAGTTCTTC,CASSKGLSRGSYNEQFF
NA,TRBV27,16,TRBJ2-1,TRBD2,TGTGCCAGCAAATTATCCCTAGCGGGAGGGTACAATGAGCAGTTCTTC,CASKLSLAGGYNEQFF
NA,TRBV25-1,17,TRBJ2-3,NA,TGTGCCAGCAGTCCCGCCCCGGGGCAGGGTCTCACAGATACGCAGTATTTT,CASSPAPGQGLTDTQYF
once,TRBV10-3,15,TRBJ2-7,TRBD1,TGTGCCACCGACGAGGGGACAGGGGGCACCTACGAGCAGTACTTC,CATDEGTGGTYEQYF
once,TRBV23-1,14,TRBJ1-2,NA,TGCGCCAGCCCTAGTGGGCCCAGTAACTATGGCTACACCTTC,CASPSGPSNYGYTF
once,TRBV10-2,15,TRBJ2-7,NA,TGCGCCAGCAGTGAGGGGACACTCACTAGGGGCGAGCAGTACTTC,CASSEGTLTRGEQYF
few,TRBV27,15,TRBJ1-1,NA,TGTGCCAGCAGTCCCCGACAGCTTTTGAACACTGAAGCTTTCTTT,CASSPRQLLNTEAFF
NA,TRBV6-5,15,TRBJ2-3,NA,TGTGCCAGCAGTACCGGGGGCGCTGGGACAGATACGCAGTATTTT,CASSTGGAGTDTQYF
once,TRBV6-5,12,TRBJ1-1,TRBD1,TGTGCCAGCAGGACAGGGAATCCTGAAGCTTTCTTT,CASRTGNPEAFF
NA,TRBV5-1,13,TRBJ1-1,TRBD1,TGCGCCAGCAGCCTAGGACAGGGAGGTGAAGCTTTCTTT,CASSLGQGGEAFF
NA,TRBV7-9,16,TRBJ1-4,NA,TGTGCCAGCAGCTTATCTCCAGTCGCAACTAATGAAAAACTGTTTTTT,CASSLSPVATNEKLFF
medium-sized,TRBV2,14,TRBJ2-1,TRBD2,TGTGCCAGCAGGTCAGCGGGGGGTATCAATGAGCAGTTCTTC,CASRSAGGINEQFF
NA,TRBV30,16,TRBJ1-1,NA,TGTGCCTGGAGTGCCGGGGTAGGGTACGGGAACACTGAAGCTTTCTTT,CAWSAGVGYGNTEAFF